Listed below are T cell receptor beta chains from one sample, sequenced in a study of blood T cells in healthy people across ages. TCRdb re-called the 5' RACE reads through MiXCR, storing one row per CDR3 protein. The data show 550,000 to 800,000 distinct CDR3 sequences, about 34% seen once. Input material: blood. All receptors derive from a woman older than 75 in good health. The CDR3 runs from the conserved cysteine through the conserved F or W. Each record gives: J gene, D gene, CDR3 length, clone size, V gene, CDR3 protein, CDR3 DNA. D genes are given only for firm matches. The size entry is marked missing in some rows and otherwise reads once, few, many or a size class.

j_gene: TRBJ2-7; d_gene: -; len: 16; abundance: many; v_gene: TRBV6-2/TRBV6-3; CDR3aa: CASTPSTGLDSYEQYF; CDR3nt: TGTGCCAGCACCCCCTCAACGGGACTCGACTCCTACGAGCAGTACTTC
j_gene: TRBJ1-1; d_gene: TRBD1; len: 15; abundance: -; v_gene: TRBV5-1; CDR3aa: CASSPQGGGAAEAFF; CDR3nt: TGCGCCAGCAGCCCCCAGGGGGGGGGGGCCGCTGAAGCTTTCTTT
j_gene: TRBJ2-5; d_gene: -; len: 14; abundance: many; v_gene: TRBV29-1; CDR3aa: CSVMFLASDETQYF; CDR3nt: TGCAGCGTTATGTTCCTAGCGTCGGATGAGACCCAGTACTTC
j_gene: TRBJ2-1; d_gene: TRBD2; len: 15; abundance: many; v_gene: TRBV4-1; CDR3aa: CASSHLAGGLDEQFF; CDR3nt: TGCGCCAGCAGCCACCTAGCGGGGGGGCTCGATGAGCAGTTCTTC
j_gene: TRBJ1-5; d_gene: TRBD1; len: 17; abundance: many; v_gene: TRBV4-2; CDR3aa: CASSQDRQGYSNQPQHF; CDR3nt: TGTGCCAGCAGCCAAGATCGACAGGGCTATAGCAATCAGCCCCAGCATTTT
j_gene: TRBJ1-2; d_gene: -; len: 15; abundance: -; v_gene: TRBV5-1; CDR3aa: CASSSAVGQGYGYTF; CDR3nt: TGCGCCAGCAGCTCGGCCGTCGGCCAGGGTTACGGCTACACCTTC
j_gene: TRBJ2-7; d_gene: -; len: 14; abundance: -; v_gene: TRBV20-1; CDR3aa: CSASRGGGGYEQYF; CDR3nt: TGCAGTGCTAGCCGTGGGGGGGGCGGTTACGAGCAGTACTTC
j_gene: TRBJ1-5; d_gene: TRBD1; len: 15; abundance: -; v_gene: TRBV19; CDR3aa: CASRRQGAMSQPQHF; CDR3nt: TGTGCCAGTAGAAGACAGGGGGCGATGAGTCAGCCCCAGCATTTT
j_gene: TRBJ1-1; d_gene: -; len: 14; abundance: few; v_gene: TRBV30; CDR3aa: CAWVPSGGETEAFF; CDR3nt: TGTGCCTGGGTGCCCTCGGGGGGGGAAACTGAAGCTTTCTTT
j_gene: TRBJ1-5; d_gene: -; len: 14; abundance: many; v_gene: TRBV15; CDR3aa: CATSREEWDQPQHF; CDR3nt: TGTGCCACCAGCCGGGAGGAGTGGGATCAGCCCCAGCATTTT
j_gene: TRBJ2-1; d_gene: -; len: 14; abundance: -; v_gene: TRBV5-1; CDR3aa: CASSFEASYNEQFF; CDR3nt: TGCGCCAGCAGCTTTGAGGCATCCTACAATGAGCAGTTCTTC
j_gene: TRBJ2-7; d_gene: TRBD2; len: 15; abundance: many; v_gene: TRBV12-3/TRBV12-4; CDR3aa: CASSLSGGRSYEQYF; CDR3nt: TGTGCCAGCAGTTTGAGCGGGGGAAGGTCCTACGAGCAGTACTTC
j_gene: TRBJ2-3; d_gene: TRBD1; len: 17; abundance: many; v_gene: TRBV25-1; CDR3aa: CASSEWNGRGLTDTQYF; CDR3nt: TGTGCCAGCAGTGAATGGAATGGCAGGGGGCTAACAGATACGCAGTATTTT
j_gene: TRBJ2-3; d_gene: TRBD2; len: 16; abundance: few; v_gene: TRBV14; CDR3aa: CASSQDLAGATDTQYF; CDR3nt: TGTGCCAGCAGCCAAGATCTAGCGGGAGCCACAGATACGCAGTATTTT
j_gene: TRBJ2-3; d_gene: -; len: 13; abundance: -; v_gene: TRBV20-1; CDR3aa: CSAARASTDTQYF; CDR3nt: TGCAGTGCGGCTAGGGCTAGCACAGATACGCAGTATTTT
j_gene: TRBJ1-2; d_gene: -; len: 10; abundance: few; v_gene: TRBV30; CDR3aa: CAQGNYGYTF; CDR3nt: TGTGCCCAGGGTAACTATGGCTACACCTTC
j_gene: TRBJ1-6; d_gene: TRBD1; len: 17; abundance: many; v_gene: TRBV20-1; CDR3aa: CSAGRTGARSYNSPLHF; CDR3nt: TGCAGTGCTGGAAGGACAGGGGCACGCTCCTATAATTCACCCCTCCACTTT
j_gene: TRBJ1-5; d_gene: -; len: 18; abundance: few; v_gene: TRBV20-1; CDR3aa: CSARDIAGWVDSNQPQHF; CDR3nt: TGCAGTGCTAGAGATATAGCGGGGTGGGTCGATAGCAATCAGCCCCAGCATTTT
j_gene: TRBJ2-5; d_gene: -; len: 13; abundance: -; v_gene: TRBV7-9; CDR3aa: CASSSGVSETQYF; CDR3nt: TGTGCCAGCAGCTCCGGGGTTAGCGAGACCCAGTACTTC
j_gene: TRBJ1-4; d_gene: TRBD1; len: 18; abundance: many; v_gene: TRBV5-1; CDR3aa: CASSRSGTGAVSNEKLFF; CDR3nt: TGCGCCAGCAGCAGATCCGGGACAGGGGCGGTGTCTAATGAAAAACTGTTTTTT
j_gene: TRBJ2-5; d_gene: -; len: 14; abundance: many; v_gene: TRBV6-6; CDR3aa: CASSYHQLSETQYF; CDR3nt: TGTGCCAGCAGTTACCATCAACTCTCGGAGACCCAGTACTTC
j_gene: TRBJ1-1; d_gene: -; len: 13; abundance: few; v_gene: TRBV20-1; CDR3aa: CSAQPTMNTEAFF; CDR3nt: TGCAGTGCTCAACCCACCATGAACACTGAAGCTTTCTTT
j_gene: TRBJ2-3; d_gene: TRBD2; len: 15; abundance: -; v_gene: TRBV20-1; CDR3aa: CSACEREGSTDTQYF; CDR3nt: TGCAGTGCCTGCGAGCGGGAGGGAAGCACAGATACGCAGTATTTT
j_gene: TRBJ2-5; d_gene: -; len: 13; abundance: many; v_gene: TRBV18; CDR3aa: CASSQSVSETQYF; CDR3nt: TGTGCCAGCTCACAGTCAGTTAGCGAGACCCAGTACTTC
j_gene: TRBJ2-1; d_gene: -; len: 14; abundance: many; v_gene: TRBV11-2; CDR3aa: CASSRRVGAGEQFF; CDR3nt: TGTGCCAGCAGCCGGCGTGTGGGGGCAGGTGAGCAGTTCTTC
j_gene: TRBJ1-2; d_gene: -; len: 12; abundance: -; v_gene: TRBV20-1; CDR3aa: CSSKGVGYGYTF; CDR3nt: TGCAGTTCCAAAGGGGTGGGCTATGGCTACACCTTC
j_gene: TRBJ1-6; d_gene: TRBD1; len: 16; abundance: few; v_gene: TRBV4-2; CDR3aa: CASSRGDRGDNSPLHF; CDR3nt: TGTGCCAGCAGCCGAGGAGACAGGGGAGACAATTCACCCCTCCACTTT
j_gene: TRBJ2-7; d_gene: -; len: 14; abundance: many; v_gene: TRBV6-8; CDR3aa: CASSYGSTSYEQYF; CDR3nt: TGTGCCAGCAGTTACGGAAGTACTAGCTACGAGCAGTACTTC
j_gene: TRBJ2-3; d_gene: -; len: 11; abundance: many; v_gene: TRBV20-1; CDR3aa: CSALRVDTQYF; CDR3nt: TGCAGTGCTCTCCGGGTAGATACGCAGTATTTT
j_gene: TRBJ1-6; d_gene: -; len: 14; abundance: many; v_gene: TRBV12-3/TRBV12-4; CDR3aa: CASSPGAQNSPLHF; CDR3nt: TGTGCCAGCAGTCCAGGGGCACAAAATTCACCCCTCCACTTT
j_gene: TRBJ2-1; d_gene: -; len: 12; abundance: -; v_gene: TRBV20-1; CDR3aa: CSARAAYNEQFF; CDR3nt: TGCAGTGCTAGAGCCGCGTACAATGAGCAGTTCTTC
j_gene: TRBJ2-1; d_gene: TRBD1; len: 15; abundance: -; v_gene: TRBV29-1; CDR3aa: CSVEGWDRAPNEQFF; CDR3nt: TGCAGCGTTGAAGGGTGGGACAGGGCCCCCAATGAGCAGTTCTTC
j_gene: TRBJ2-4; d_gene: TRBD2; len: 15; abundance: once; v_gene: TRBV7-9; CDR3aa: CASSYLAGAGNIQYF; CDR3nt: TGTGCCAGCAGCTACCTAGCGGGAGCGGGAAACATTCAGTACTTC
j_gene: TRBJ1-1; d_gene: -; len: 13; abundance: -; v_gene: TRBV20-1; CDR3aa: CSAAGGPGTEAFF; CDR3nt: TGCAGTGCTGCGGGGGGCCCGGGCACTGAAGCTTTCTTT
j_gene: TRBJ1-5; d_gene: TRBD1; len: 19; abundance: -; v_gene: TRBV6-5; CDR3aa: CASSYPGTGGLSSNQPQHF; CDR3nt: TGTGCCAGCAGTTATCCAGGGACAGGGGGATTAAGTAGCAATCAGCCCCAGCATTTT
j_gene: TRBJ1-1; d_gene: -; len: 14; abundance: many; v_gene: TRBV7-2; CDR3aa: CASSSDGLNTEAFF; CDR3nt: TGTGCCAGCAGCTCGGACGGATTGAACACTGAAGCTTTCTTT
j_gene: TRBJ2-7; d_gene: TRBD1; len: 15; abundance: -; v_gene: TRBV7-9; CDR3aa: CASSQGTGNFYEQYF; CDR3nt: TGTGCCAGCAGCCAGGGGACAGGGAATTTCTACGAGCAGTACTTC
j_gene: TRBJ2-1; d_gene: TRBD2; len: 14; abundance: many; v_gene: TRBV27; CDR3aa: CASSLGLAGGEQFF; CDR3nt: TGTGCCAGCAGTTTGGGCCTAGCGGGGGGTGAGCAGTTCTTC
j_gene: TRBJ1-5; d_gene: -; len: 14; abundance: few; v_gene: TRBV28; CDR3aa: CASSRVAGNQPQHF; CDR3nt: TGTGCCAGCAGCAGGGTAGCCGGCAATCAGCCCCAGCATTTT
j_gene: TRBJ2-5; d_gene: TRBD2; len: 15; abundance: -; v_gene: TRBV3-1; CDR3aa: CASSQDLGEGNEQYF; CDR3nt: TGTGCCAGCAGCCAAGATCTAGGGGAGGGGAATGAGCAGTATTTC
j_gene: TRBJ2-1; d_gene: TRBD2; len: 15; abundance: -; v_gene: TRBV20-1; CDR3aa: CSVPPLLAVTNEQFF; CDR3nt: TGCAGTGTTCCTCCCCTCCTAGCGGTGACTAATGAGCAGTTCTTC
j_gene: TRBJ2-5; d_gene: -; len: 15; abundance: many; v_gene: TRBV5-6; CDR3aa: CASSFYSGTRETQYF; CDR3nt: TGTGCCAGCAGCTTTTATTCCGGGACAAGGGAGACCCAGTACTTC
j_gene: TRBJ2-1; d_gene: TRBD1; len: 15; abundance: -; v_gene: TRBV11-3; CDR3aa: CAGSFGQGSYNEQFF; CDR3nt: TGTGCCGGCAGCTTCGGACAGGGATCCTACAATGAGCAGTTCTTC
j_gene: TRBJ2-3; d_gene: TRBD2; len: 17; abundance: many; v_gene: TRBV20-1; CDR3aa: CSGDAGTSGGNTDTQYF; CDR3nt: TGCAGTGGCGACGCCGGAACTAGCGGGGGGAACACAGATACGCAGTATTTT
j_gene: TRBJ1-5; d_gene: -; len: 14; abundance: few; v_gene: TRBV6-1; CDR3aa: CASSGQGWGQPQHF; CDR3nt: TGTGCCAGCAGTGGGCAGGGCTGGGGCCAGCCCCAGCATTTT
j_gene: TRBJ2-5; d_gene: -; len: 12; abundance: many; v_gene: TRBV20-1; CDR3aa: CSARTEGETQYF; CDR3nt: TGCAGTGCTAGGACGGAGGGAGAGACCCAGTACTTC
j_gene: TRBJ1-2; d_gene: -; len: 16; abundance: -; v_gene: TRBV5-4; CDR3aa: CASSLGQAMTNYGYTF; CDR3nt: TGTGCCAGCAGCTTGGGCCAAGCGATGACTAACTATGGCTACACCTTC
j_gene: TRBJ2-7; d_gene: TRBD2; len: 16; abundance: many; v_gene: TRBV4-1; CDR3aa: CASSQGTSGGAWKQYF; CDR3nt: TGCGCCAGCAGCCAGGGAACTAGCGGGGGGGCATGGAAGCAGTACTTC
j_gene: TRBJ2-2; d_gene: TRBD2; len: 15; abundance: -; v_gene: TRBV12-3/TRBV12-4; CDR3aa: CASSFAQGGSGELFF; CDR3nt: TGTGCCAGCAGTTTTGCGCAGGGAGGGAGTGGGGAGCTGTTTTTT
j_gene: TRBJ1-2; d_gene: -; len: 13; abundance: few; v_gene: TRBV29-1; CDR3aa: CSAEDNSNYGYTF; CDR3nt: TGCAGCGCTGAGGACAATTCTAACTATGGCTACACCTTC
j_gene: TRBJ1-2; d_gene: TRBD1; len: 16; abundance: few; v_gene: TRBV9; CDR3aa: CASSAHPGTESYGYTF; CDR3nt: TGTGCCAGCAGCGCCCACCCCGGGACAGAATCCTATGGCTACACCTTC
j_gene: TRBJ1-5; d_gene: TRBD1; len: 15; abundance: many; v_gene: TRBV12-3/TRBV12-4; CDR3aa: CASSPTGRGDQPQHF; CDR3nt: TGTGCCAGCAGTCCCACCGGCAGGGGGGATCAGCCCCAGCATTTT